This T cell receptor (beta chain) originates from a study of vaccination and CD4 T cells after COVID-19. At the level of the study: Overlapping SARS-CoV-2, HCoV-NL63, HCoV-OC43 and HCoV-229E spike peptides stimulated the cells. Control cultures used a CEFX viral epitope pool, an HIV-1 Nef peptide pool, or no peptide.

Germline CDR1 reads LNHDA; CDR2 reads SQIVND (reference sequence). Trimming left V 3 bases short and J 0 bases short, with 11 bases between. The CDR3 spans 15 residues. Treatment: roughly 11-day PBMC culture with coronavirus spike peptide pools or control peptides (ViraFEST assay). Ahead of the COVID-19 pandemic (2011-2018), the CD4+ T cells of the unexposed donor were collected. Cultured CD4+ T cell DNA was sequenced using the Oncomine TCR Beta short-read assay. One entry per CDR3 protein, called by TCRdb with MiXCR from the PCR reads. Of fewer than 7,500 distinct CDR3 sequences in the sample, about 71% were seen once. Worth noting for this clonotype: As yet, its antigen is unknown.

This TCR was recovered from a human donor in good health. Sequenced input: CD4+ T cells from blood, cultured in vitro. This chain connects TRBV19 to TRBJ1-1; D may be TRBD1 (6 bases). This CDR3 is CASSIRRGLNTEAFF. In nucleotides, the CDR3 is TGTGCCAGTAGTATTAGGAGGGGGTTGAACACTGAAGCTTTCTTT.